This entry features one T cell receptor (beta chain) sequence. Only in-frame clones appear in the TCRdb table, and some are missing; sequencing was by immunoSEQ multiplex PCR. The top ten hold roughly 14% of the sample, which has approximately 59,000 clones, about 81% seen once. This record belongs to a study of blood T cell repertoires in COVID-19. The overall study: Sample material is recorded as cDNA or gDNA derived from T cells, B-cell-depleted T cells, or PBMCs.

This CDR3 spans 13 amino acids. Trimming cost V 4 bases and J 4 bases, with 11 bases left between them. CDR1 SGHRS and CDR2 YFSETQ come from the germline V gene. Sequencing was done on a sample of peripheral blood. This chain connects TRBV5-1 to TRBJ1-1, with D unclear. The receptor was derived from a man older than 75 with acute or convalescent COVID-19. CDR3 sequence reads: CASSRDLSTEAFF. For the CDR3, the DNA is TGCGCCAGCAGCCGAGATTTAAGCACTGAAGCTTTCTTT. Based on the CDR3 plus reference TRBV5-1 and TRBJ1-1, the full variable domain is KAGVTQTPRYLIKTRGQQVTLSCSPISGHRSVSWYQQTPGQGLQFLFEYFSETQRNKGNFPGRFSGRQFSNSRSEMNVSTLELGDSALYLCASSRDLSTEAFFGQGTRLTVV.